Below are 22 T cell receptor beta chains sequenced from a single sample in a study of T-cell reconstitution after alpha-beta-depleted transplantation in children. During its preparation, the TCRbeta library received unique molecular identifiers. TCRdb reprocessed the PCR reads with MiXCR, giving one entry per CDR3 protein. Here the sample spans 500,000 or so distinct CDR3 sequences, roughly 33% being singletons. Sequenced here: PBMCs from the stem cell graft donor, sampled from the stem cell graft. These receptors were obtained from a human donor who donated a stem cell graft to a child with aplastic anemia.

The V gene is TRBV29-1, the J gene TRBJ2-2; 8 bases map to TRBD2. The CDR3 has 14 residues. The V and J ends lost 7 bases and 7 bases, in that order; junction bases with no gene match: 11. The germline V gene encodes CDR1 SQVTM and CDR2 ANQGSEA. CDR3 nucleotide sequence: TGCAGCGCTAATATGGCTAGCGGGTTCGGGGAGCTGTTTTTT. It codes for CSANMASGFGELFF.

This clonotype was seen ten or more times. This chain joins TRBV2 and TRBJ1-1; 7 nucleotides agree with TRBD1. This CDR3 contains 13 residues. The germline V gene has CDR1 SNHLY and CDR2 FYNNEI. The V segment lost 11 bases and the J segment 3 bases; nucleotides outside the gene matches: 9. CDR3 region: CASTQGEDTEAFF. CDR3 coding DNA: TGTGCCTCCACCCAGGGGGAGGACACTGAAGCTTTCTTT.

This sequence joins TRBV29-1 and TRBJ1-2, with D possibly TRBD1 on 5 matching bases. Looked up from germline, CDR1 is SQVTM and CDR2 is ANQGSEA. The CDR3 covers 15 residues. Trimming took 4 bases from V and 0 from J, leaving 15 bases between them. The CDR3 reads CSVGEGDFTNYGYTF. CDR3 nucleotide sequence: TGCAGCGTTGGGGAAGGGGATTTCACTAACTATGGCTACACCTTC. The full variable domain, completed using reference TRBV29-1 and TRBJ1-2, is SAVISQKPSRDICQRGTSLTIQCQVDSQVTMMFWYRQQPGQSLTLIATANQGSEATYESGFVIDKFPISRPNLTFSTLTVSNMSPEDSSIYLCSVGEGDFTNYGYTFGSGTRLTVV.

The rearrangement joins TRBV19 to TRBJ1-1, with TRBD1 matching 7 bases. The CDR3 is 15 amino acids. In germline, CDR1 is LNHDA, CDR2 SQIVND (reference sequence). V dropped 7 bases and J dropped 6; count of bases not matched to a gene: 14. The CDR3 DNA reads as TGTGCCAGTACCCCGCTCCAGGGGGGACTCCCTGAAGCTTTCTTT. It encodes CASTPLQGGLPEAFF.

Details on this clonotype: The junction does not match germline at one end; this may be a read error. J is TRBJ1-1 and V is TRBV29-1; possibly TRBD1 for D (5 bases). Germline V lookup: CDR1 SQVTM, CDR2 ANQGSEA. This CDR3 has 13 residues. The CDR3 nucleotides read TGCGGCGTTCGCCCAGGGATGAACACTGAAGCTTTCTTT. Translated: CGVRPGMNTEAFF.

The chain carries TRBV28 and TRBJ2-2; 12 positions match TRBD2. J gave up 4 bases and V 3 bases, and 3 bases lay outside the gene matches. Germline CDR1 and CDR2: MDHEN and SYDVKM. This CDR3 is built from 16 residues. CDR3 protein: CASSLWGLAGTGELFF. The CDR3 nucleotides are TGTGCCAGCAGTTTGTGGGGACTAGCGGGCACCGGGGAGCTGTTTTTT.

V usage is TRBV7-9 and J usage is TRBJ2-3; D possibly matches TRBD1 or TRBD2 (6 bases each). Trimming took 1 base from V and 2 from J, leaving 10 bases between them. The CDR3 length is 15 residues. Germline values: CDR1 SEHNR, CDR2 FQNEAQ (reference sequence). The DNA for the CDR3 is TGTGCCAGCAGCTTAGACGGGGGCATCACAGATACGCAGTATTTT. Amino acids: CASSLDGGITDTQYF.

The chain carries TRBV28 and TRBJ2-1; 9 nucleotides line up with TRBD2. Trimming took 3 bases from V and 14 from J; bases not matched to a gene: 2. The CDR3 consists of 11 residues. Germline V gene lookup returns CDR1 MDHEN and CDR2 SYDVKM. CDR3 DNA sequence: TGTGCCAGCAGTTTCGAGCGGGAGGAGTTCTTC. Translation: CASSFEREEFF.

The V and J genes are TRBV6-2 or TRBV6-3 and TRBJ2-5; D could derive from TRBD1 or TRBD2 (5 bases each). This CDR3 contains 14 residues. V was pared by 1 base and J by 1 base, with 7 bases between. CDR1 MNHEY and CDR2 SVGEGT come from the germline V gene. CDR3 loop: CASSYWGPQETQYF. CDR3 nucleotides: TGTGCCAGCAGTTACTGGGGACCCCAAGAGACCCAGTACTTC.

In this sample, this clonotype turned up a few times. The rearrangement joins TRBV20-1 to TRBJ2-1, with a weak D call TRBD2 (5 bases). The CDR3 length is 13 residues. V was shortened by 5 bases and J by 5 bases, with 13 bases between the two germline ends. Per germline, CDR1 DFQATT and CDR2 SNEGSKA (reference sequence). The CDR3 DNA follows: TGCAGTGCTGCACCCCTAGCAAACAATGAGCAGTTCTTC. This sequence encodes CSAAPLANNEQFF.

As concerns this clonotype: An end of the junction does not agree with germline; a read error may underlie this. The chain has TRBV12-3 or TRBV12-4 and TRBJ1-3; no definite D call. This CDR3 spans 13 amino acids. In nucleotides, the CDR3 is TGTGCCAGCAGTTCGGACCGCCAAACTGCTTTCCGGTTT. Protein: CASSSDRQTAFRF.

This clonotype was seen a handful of times. The genes are TRBV9 and TRBJ1-2, with unresolved D. Germline V gene sequence: CDR1 SGDLS, CDR2 YYNGEE. The germline V and J ends were trimmed by 0 bases and 5 bases, with 11 bases remaining between them. The CDR3 has 14 amino acids. This CDR3 reads CASSVVTASYGYTF. In DNA form, the CDR3 reads TGTGCCAGCAGCGTAGTAACGGCCTCATATGGCTACACCTTC.

V and J are TRBV5-1 and TRBJ1-1, with no clear D. Germline V gene lookup returns CDR1 SGHRS and CDR2 YFSETQ. The CDR3 covers 13 residues. The V end was cut by 2 bases, the J end by 7 bases, with 12 bases between. The CDR3 region has the DNA TGCGCCAGCAGCTTAGGACCGGATTTTGAAGCTTTCTTT. It is translated as CASSLGPDFEAFF.

The chain recombines TRBV20-1 with TRBJ2-7; 8 bases are a match to TRBD1. The CDR3 loop spans 14 amino acids. V was pared by 0 bases and J by 5 bases, with 6 bases of the junction left unmatched. Germline V gene sequence: CDR1 DFQATT, CDR2 SNEGSKA (reference sequence). CDR3 sequence reads: CSARDDRTGNEQYF. In DNA, the CDR3 is TGCAGTGCTAGAGATGACAGGACAGGGAACGAGCAGTACTTC.

This chain joins TRBV24-1 and TRBJ2-3; no reliable D call. Trimming removed 2 bases at V and 1 base at J, with 9 bases between. From germline, CDR1 is KGHDR and CDR2 SFDVKD. This CDR3 has 15 amino acids. CDR3 region: CATSDSTGRTDTQYF. DNA for the CDR3: TGTGCCACCAGTGATTCTACCGGGCGCACAGATACGCAGTATTTT.

V usage is TRBV30 and J usage is TRBJ2-1; a weak D match, TRBD2 (7 bases). CDR1 is GTSNPN and CDR2 is SVGIG in the germline V gene (reference sequence). The CDR3 is made up of 12 amino acids. V dropped 3 bases and J dropped 12 bases, with 15 bases sitting between them. CDR3 sequence (DNA): TGTGCCTGGAGGGGGGCGGGGGAGAGGCAGTTCTTC. Residues: CAWRGAGERQFF.

The chain uses TRBV20-1 and TRBJ2-5; 12 nucleotides align to TRBD2. Germline assignment: CDR1 DFQATT and CDR2 SNEGSKA (reference sequence). The CDR3 contains 12 residues. CDR3 DNA sequence: TGCACGGGGCTAGCGGGAGGGGAGACCCAGTACTTC. Translation gives CTGLAGGETQYF.

The chain recombines TRBV20-1 with TRBJ2-3; 10 bases line up with TRBD2. The J segment lost 0 bases and the V segment lost 0 bases, leaving 12 bases of the junction unmatched. The CDR3 length is 19 residues. CDR1 and CDR2 (germline): DFQATT, SNEGSKA (reference sequence). CDR3 in amino acids: CSARELYDLAGGSTDTQYF. In DNA, the CDR3 is TGCAGTGCTAGAGAATTGTATGATTTAGCGGGAGGTAGCACAGATACGCAGTATTTT.

CDR3 region: CASSQERGSGADTQYF. In nucleotides, the CDR3 is TGCGCCAGCAGCCAAGAGAGAGGGTCCGGGGCAGATACGCAGTATTTT. V is TRBV4-3 and J is TRBJ2-3, with D possibly being TRBD2 (5 bases). The germline V gene has CDR1 LGHNA and CDR2 YSLEER. The length of the CDR3 is 16 residues. The V gene lost 0 bases and the J gene lost 4 bases, with 14 bases spanning the gap.

J is TRBJ2-1 and V is TRBV5-1; 7 bases are shared with TRBD2. CDR3 length: 14 residues. The V and J ends lost 4 bases and 2 bases, in that order; junction bases with no gene match: 3. The germline CDR1 and CDR2 sequences are SGHRS and YFSETQ. CDR3 protein: CASSAGATYNEQFF. The CDR3 region has the DNA TGCGCCAGCAGCGCGGGAGCGACCTACAATGAGCAGTTCTTC.

This clonotype has only a few counts. The chain employs TRBV6-1 and TRBJ2-1; D not resolved. The CDR3 length is 15 residues. Trimming stripped 6 bases from V and 8 bases from J, with 20 bases between. Looked up from germline, CDR1 is MNHNS and CDR2 is SASEGT. The CDR3 protein is CASRPPWSLNDEQFF. The DNA for the CDR3 is TGTGCCAGCAGACCACCTTGGTCATTAAACGATGAGCAGTTCTTC.

In this sample, this clonotype turned up a few times. The chain couples TRBV15 to TRBJ2-7; no firm D call. Germline-derived CDR1 and CDR2 are LNHNV and YYDKDF (reference sequence). This CDR3 is built from 14 residues. V dropped 0 bases and J dropped 1 base, with 7 bases sitting between them. Here the CDR3 DNA reads TGTGCCACCAGCAGAGATTTCGGGTCCTACGAGCAGTACTTC. Amino acid sequence: CATSRDFGSYEQYF.